What follows are 24 T cell receptor beta chains derived from one specimen sequenced in a study of cytomegalovirus exposure and HLA in healthy donors. Measured with immunoSEQ multiplex PCR; TCRdb has only the in-frame clones, and not every one. Of 140,000 or so clones in the sample, roughly 92% were seen once. Sequencing was performed on PBMCs. The source of these receptors is a man aged 18-30 years in good health and CMV-seronegative.

The chain uses TRBV18 and TRBJ2-1; TRBD1 is a possible D gene (5 bases). This CDR3 contains 14 residues. The germline V gene encodes CDR1 KGHSH and CDR2 LQKENI. V lost 3 bases and J lost 9, with 15 bases in between. CDR3 in amino acids: CASSPLPGRGEQFF. CDR3 nucleotide sequence: TGTGCCAGCTCACCGCTCCCGGGTAGGGGTGAGCAGTTCTTC.

The chain combines TRBV19 with TRBJ2-7; 7 bases are a match to TRBD2. V shed 1 base, J shed 3 bases, and the junction held 6 bases outside the gene matches. Germline CDR1 LNHDA, CDR2 SQIVND (reference sequence). This CDR3 region has 15 residues. The CDR3 coding sequence is TGTGCCAGTAGTATAGGGGACTATGGTCGCTACGAGCAGTACTTC. This gives the protein CASSIGDYGRYEQYF.

The J gene is TRBJ1-1, the V gene TRBV6-5; weak D call: TRBD1 (5 bases). Per the germline V gene, CDR1 is MNHEY and CDR2 is SVGAGI. The CDR3 spans 16 residues. Trimming stripped 2 bases from V and 3 bases from J, with 16 bases between. The CDR3 protein is CASSYAAEGPDTEAFF. The CDR3 bases are TGTGCCAGCAGTTACGCTGCGGAGGGGCCTGACACTGAAGCTTTCTTT.

The rearrangement uses TRBV9 and TRBJ2-3, with a possible D match to TRBD1 (6 bases). The V end lost 2 bases, the J end lost 0 bases, and 13 bases lay between the germline ends. This CDR3 comprises 16 residues. Germline loops: CDR1 SGDLS, CDR2 YYNGEE. CDR3 DNA: TGTGCCAGCAGCGTCCAGGGAACAGGGAGCACAGATACGCAGTATTTT. As protein: CASSVQGTGSTDTQYF.

This sequence joins TRBV4-1 and TRBJ2-2; unclear D gene. The V gene's germline CDR1 is MGHRA and CDR2 YSYEKL. CDR3 length equals 12 residues. The germline V and J ends were trimmed by 1 base and 9 bases, with 6 bases remaining between them. The CDR3 DNA follows: TGCGCCAGCAGCCAAGTGAGCTGGGAGCTGTTTTTT. This translates into CASSQVSWELFF.

This rearrangement joins TRBV7-2 to TRBJ1-2, with D tentatively TRBD1 (5 bases). CDR1 is SGHTA, CDR2 FQGNSA, per germline. Trimming removed 5 bases from V and 4 bases from J, with 14 bases in between. The CDR3 totals 14 residues. The CDR3 DNA reads TGTGCCAGCAGCCCGAGGACAAGTCCCTATGGCTACACCTTC. Its translation: CASSPRTSPYGYTF.

The chain joins TRBV13 to TRBJ1-3, with D unresolved. Deletions cut 2 bases from V and 2 bases from J, with 16 bases between. Germline CDR1 is PRHDT and CDR2 is FYEKMQ (reference sequence). The CDR3 runs to 17 residues. CDR3 region: CASSLIDGERTGNTIYF. CDR3 nucleotide sequence: TGTGCCAGCAGCTTAATCGACGGGGAGAGGACTGGAAACACCATATATTTT.

The chain couples TRBV11-3 to TRBJ2-4, with D tentatively TRBD2 (6 bases). The CDR3 is 19 residues long. The germline V gene has CDR1 SGHNT and CDR2 YENEEA. Deletions cut 0 bases from V and 0 bases from J, with 18 bases between. CDR3 loop: CASSLDLGSGDLAKNIQYF. CDR3 nucleotide sequence: TGTGCCAGCAGCTTAGATCTGGGTAGCGGAGACCTAGCCAAAAACATTCAGTACTTC.

The genes are TRBV10-3 and TRBJ2-3; TRBD2 matches at 12 bases. Losses at the gene ends were 11 bases for V and 4 bases for J; bases not matched to a gene: 10. The germline V gene has CDR1 ENHRY and CDR2 SYGVKD. CDR3 length: 15 residues. The CDR3 DNA follows: TGTGCCGCACGACCGGGACTAGCGGGTTCAGATACGCAGTATTTT. Amino acids: CAARPGLAGSDTQYF.

The chain combines TRBV11-2 with TRBJ2-1, with 12 nucleotides matching TRBD1. The CDR3 contains 13 residues. CDR1 is SGHAT and CDR2 is FQNNGV in the germline V gene. V shed 8 bases and J 6 bases; nucleotides not matched to a gene: 2. CDR3 region: CASGDRGPNEQFF. CDR3 in DNA: TGTGCCAGCGGGGACAGGGGGCCCAATGAGCAGTTCTTC.

The gene calls are TRBV7-9 and TRBJ1-2; a weak D match, TRBD1 (6 bases). The ends were cut back, 4 bases at V and 4 bases at J, with 22 bases in the middle. This CDR3 comprises 17 residues. Germline V lookup: CDR1 SEHNR, CDR2 FQNEAQ (reference sequence). This chain's CDR3 is CASSSPLLRRGGYGYTF. The CDR3 bases are TGTGCCAGCAGCTCCCCACTACTCCGAAGAGGGGGCTATGGCTACACCTTC.

The chain links TRBV9 to TRBJ2-2, with TRBD2 as a possible D gene (6 bases). The CDR3 runs to 19 residues. V lost 0 bases and J 0 bases, leaving 18 bases between the germline ends. Germline-derived CDR1 and CDR2 are SGDLS and YYNGEE. The CDR3 protein is CASSVEDFGWGANTGELFF. The CDR3 DNA reads as TGTGCCAGCAGCGTAGAAGATTTCGGTTGGGGGGCGAACACCGGGGAGCTGTTTTTT.

This chain joins TRBV4-1 and TRBJ2-3; D is perhaps TRBD2 (7 bases). The CDR3 has 18 residues. Deletions cut 0 bases from V and 3 bases from J, with 19 bases between. CDR1 MGHRA and CDR2 YSYEKL come from the germline V gene. The CDR3 DNA is TGCGCCAGCAGCCAAGAGCCCGGAGGGGGGGGCTGGACAGATACGCAGTATTTT. Amino acids: CASSQEPGGGGWTDTQYF.

J is TRBJ2-2 and V is TRBV15, with 8 bases that match TRBD1. Germline V gives CDR1 LNHNV, CDR2 YYDKDF (reference sequence). The CDR3 length is 17 residues. V shed 3 bases and J 4 bases; nucleotides not matched to a gene: 10. CDR3 in amino acids: CATSRRPGQATTGELFF. As DNA, the CDR3 is TGTGCCACCAGCAGGAGACCGGGACAGGCTACCACCGGGGAGCTGTTTTTT.

The chain links TRBV2 to TRBJ2-6; D gene uncertain. This CDR3 has 14 amino acids. Trimming shortened V by 7 bases and J by 0 bases, and 7 bases separated the two germline ends. Germline loops: CDR1 SNHLY, CDR2 FYNNEI. The CDR3 nucleotides are TGTGCCAGCATGGGCCTCTCTGGGGCCAACGTCCTGACTTTC. Amino acid sequence: CASMGLSGANVLTF.

The rearrangement links TRBV28 to TRBJ2-1; 11 positions agree with TRBD2. Germline-derived CDR1 and CDR2 are MDHEN and SYDVKM. There are 16 residues in the CDR3. The V gene end was trimmed by 6 bases and the J gene end by 3 bases; junction bases not matched to a gene: 7. In nucleotides, the CDR3 is TGTGCCAGCAGCGACCCCGGGACTAGCGGCTACAATGAGCAGTTCTTC. Its protein is CASSDPGTSGYNEQFF.

This chain uses TRBV9 with TRBJ1-1, with D maybe TRBD1 (5 bases). V lost 5 bases and J lost 1, with 12 bases in between. The CDR3 spans 14 residues. Per the germline V gene, CDR1 is SGDLS and CDR2 is YYNGEE. DNA of the CDR3: TGTGCCAGCAGGAGTCAGGGCGGGAACACTGAAGCTTTCTTT. This codes for CASRSQGGNTEAFF.

This chain links TRBV5-1 with TRBJ2-7, with 10 bases identical to TRBD1. Germline CDR1 SGHRS, CDR2 YFSETQ. V shed 0 bases and J 6 bases; nucleotides not matched to a gene: 3. The CDR3 consists of 14 residues. The CDR3 DNA reads as TGCGCCAGCAGCTTGGTGGGACAGGGGTCCGAGCAGTACTTC. Translating gives CASSLVGQGSEQYF.

V gene TRBV27 combines with J gene TRBJ2-5; TRBD2 might be the D (5 bases). The CDR3 sequence is 16 residues long. The V gene lost 0 bases and the J gene lost 5 bases, with 16 bases spanning the gap. The germline V gene encodes CDR1 MNHEY and CDR2 SMNVEV (reference sequence). Here the CDR3 reads CASSLSGHGIGETQYF. The CDR3 nucleotides are TGTGCCAGCAGTTTATCCGGGCACGGGATAGGGGAGACCCAGTACTTC.

The gene calls are TRBV5-1 and TRBJ2-7; possibly TRBD2 for D (7 bases). The CDR3 loop spans 14 amino acids. The germline V gene has CDR1 SGHRS and CDR2 YFSETQ. Trimming removed 4 bases at V and 2 bases at J, with 13 bases between. The CDR3 protein is CASSGGDTAYEQYF. The CDR3 bases are TGCGCCAGCAGCGGGGGGGACACAGCCTACGAGCAGTACTTC.

Details on this clone: Other DNA sequences within the sample encode an identical CDR3. The V gene is TRBV9, the J gene TRBJ1-3, with no clear D. V was shortened by 0 bases and J by 4 bases, with 11 bases between the two germline ends. CDR1 and CDR2 from the germline V gene are SGDLS and YYNGEE. The CDR3 extends over 15 amino acids. The CDR3 nucleotides read TGTGCCAGCAGCGTAGTAGGAGGGTCGGGAAACACCATATATTTT. Protein sequence: CASSVVGGSGNTIYF. The full variable domain, rest sourced from reference TRBV9 and TRBJ1-3, is DSGVTQTPKHLITATGQRVTLRCSPRSGDLSVYWYQQSLDQGLQFLIQYYNGEERAKGNILERFSAQQFPDLHSELNLSSLELGDSALYFCASSVVGGSGNTIYFGEGSWLTVV.

The chain joins TRBV30 to TRBJ1-5; weak D call: TRBD1 (6 bases). Germline values: CDR1 GTSNPN, CDR2 SVGIG (reference sequence). The CDR3 runs 14 residues. The DNA for the CDR3 is TGTGCTTTGACAAGGGGACAAGGGAATCAGCCCCAGCATTTT. Its protein product is CALTRGQGNQPQHF.

Note on this clone: Other DNA sequences from this sample encode an identical CDR3 as well. The chain joins TRBV4-2 to TRBJ2-5; tentatively, D is TRBD1 (6 bases). The V gene lost 0 bases and the J gene lost 1 base, with 9 bases spanning the gap. The germline V gene encodes CDR1 LGHNA and CDR2 YNFKEQ. The CDR3 is 15 residues long. The CDR3 sequence: CASSQERGGQETQYF. The CDR3 DNA reads TGTGCCAGCAGCCAAGAGAGAGGGGGCCAAGAGACCCAGTACTTC.

V gene TRBV7-2 combines with J gene TRBJ1-5, with 8 bases that match TRBD1. CDR1 is SGHTA, CDR2 FQGNSA, per germline. The junction had 4 bases not matched to a gene; V was cut back by 5 bases and J by 1 base. CDR3 length: 15 amino acids. CDR3 DNA sequence: TGTGCCAGCAGCCAACAGGGGGGAAGCAATCAGCCCCAGCATTTT. It specifies CASSQQGGSNQPQHF. Full variable domain (remainder filled in from reference TRBV7-2 and TRBJ1-5): GAGVSQSPSNKVTEKGKDVELRCDPISGHTALYWYRQSLGQGLEFLIYFQGNSAPDKSGLPSDRFSAERTGGSVSTLTIQRTQQEDSAVYLCASSQQGGSNQPQHFGDGTRLSIL.